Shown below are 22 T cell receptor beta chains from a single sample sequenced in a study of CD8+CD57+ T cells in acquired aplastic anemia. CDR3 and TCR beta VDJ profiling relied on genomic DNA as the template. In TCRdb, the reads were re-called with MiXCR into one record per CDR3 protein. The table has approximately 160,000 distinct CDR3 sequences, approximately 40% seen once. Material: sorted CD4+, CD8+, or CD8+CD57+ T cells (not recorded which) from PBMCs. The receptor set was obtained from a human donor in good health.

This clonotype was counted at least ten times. The CDR3 loop reads CASSIGTHSGNTIYF. The CDR3 region has the DNA TGTGCCAGTAGTATCGGGACACACAGCGGAAACACCATATATTTT. The J gene is TRBJ1-3, the V gene TRBV19; D is possibly TRBD1 (6 bases). The CDR3 length is 15 residues. Trimming removed 3 bases from V and 4 bases from J, with 13 bases in between. Per the germline V gene, CDR1 is LNHDA and CDR2 is SQIVND (reference sequence).

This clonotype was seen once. The CDR3 DNA is TGTGCCAGCAGCCTTGGCAGGGTGGGCACCGGGGAGCTGTTTTTT. This gives the protein CASSLGRVGTGELFF. The gene calls are TRBV3-1 and TRBJ2-2; a weak D match, TRBD1 (5 bases). The CDR3 has 15 residues. The germline gives CDR1 LGHDT, CDR2 YNNKEL (reference sequence). V dropped 4 bases and J dropped 4 bases, with 13 bases sitting between them.

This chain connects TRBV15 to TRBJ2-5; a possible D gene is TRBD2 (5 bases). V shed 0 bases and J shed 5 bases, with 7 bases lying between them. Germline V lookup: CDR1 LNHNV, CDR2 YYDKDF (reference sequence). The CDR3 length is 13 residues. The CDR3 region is CATSRDRGETQYF. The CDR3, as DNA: TGTGCCACCAGCAGAGACCGGGGTGAGACCCAGTACTTC.

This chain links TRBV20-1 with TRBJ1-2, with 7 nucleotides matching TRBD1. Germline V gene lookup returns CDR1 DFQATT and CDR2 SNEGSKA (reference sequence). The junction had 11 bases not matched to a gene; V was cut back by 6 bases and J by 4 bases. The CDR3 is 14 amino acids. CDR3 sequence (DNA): TGCAGTGCGCAACCGACAGGGTGGGGCTATGGCTACACCTTC. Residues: CSAQPTGWGYGYTF.

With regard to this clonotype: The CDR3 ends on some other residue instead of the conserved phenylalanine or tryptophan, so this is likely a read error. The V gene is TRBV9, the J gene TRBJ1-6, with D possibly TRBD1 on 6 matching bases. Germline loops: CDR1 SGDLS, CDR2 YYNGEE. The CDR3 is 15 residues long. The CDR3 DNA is TGTGCCAGCAGCGACAGGGAAAGTGGATATTCACTCCTCCACCTT. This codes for CASSDRESGYSLLHL.

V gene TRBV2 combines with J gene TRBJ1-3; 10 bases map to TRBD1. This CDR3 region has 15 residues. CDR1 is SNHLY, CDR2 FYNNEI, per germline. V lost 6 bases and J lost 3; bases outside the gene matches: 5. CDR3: CASRRGQGYGNTIYF. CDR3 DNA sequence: TGTGCCAGCAGGCGGGGACAGGGGTATGGAAACACCATATATTTT.

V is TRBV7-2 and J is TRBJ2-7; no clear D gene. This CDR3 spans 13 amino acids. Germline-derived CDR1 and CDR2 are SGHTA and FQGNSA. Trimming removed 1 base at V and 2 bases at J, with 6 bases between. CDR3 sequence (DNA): TGTGCCAGCAGCTTAGAACTCCCCTACGAGCAGTACTTC. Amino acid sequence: CASSLELPYEQYF. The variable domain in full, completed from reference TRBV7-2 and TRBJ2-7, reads GAGVSQSPSNKVTEKGKDVELRCDPISGHTALYWYRQSLGQGLEFLIYFQGNSAPDKSGLPSDRFSAERTGGSVSTLTIQRTQQEDSAVYLCASSLELPYEQYFGPGTRLTVT.

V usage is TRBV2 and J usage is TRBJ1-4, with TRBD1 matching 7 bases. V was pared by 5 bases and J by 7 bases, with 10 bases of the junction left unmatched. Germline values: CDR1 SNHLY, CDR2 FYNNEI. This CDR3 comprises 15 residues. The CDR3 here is CASSPSGGRSEKLFF. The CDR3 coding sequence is TGTGCCAGCAGTCCTTCAGGGGGGAGGAGTGAAAAACTGTTTTTT.

The CDR3 DNA is TGTGCCAGCAGCTTAGTGGGCAGAGCCATGAACACTGAAGCTTTCTTT. As protein: CASSLVGRAMNTEAFF. V is TRBV7-6 and J is TRBJ1-1; no clear D gene. The CDR3 covers 16 residues. Germline-derived CDR1 and CDR2 are SGHVS and FNYEAQ. V lost 1 base and J 0 bases, leaving 12 bases between the germline ends.

The CDR3, as DNA: TGTGCCAGCAGGCCTAGCGGGGGGATCACAGATACGCAGTATTTT. Translation gives CASRPSGGITDTQYF. The chain links TRBV2 to TRBJ2-3; the match to TRBD2 covers 11 bases. Germline CDR1 SNHLY, CDR2 FYNNEI. This CDR3 spans 15 amino acids. V was clipped by 6 bases and J by 2 bases; unmatched bases: 4.

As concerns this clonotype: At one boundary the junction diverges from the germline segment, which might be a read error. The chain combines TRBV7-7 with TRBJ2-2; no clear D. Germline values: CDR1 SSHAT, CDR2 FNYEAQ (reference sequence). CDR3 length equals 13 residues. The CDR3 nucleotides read TGTGCTAGCAGCTTAGGACCGAGCGGGGAGCTGTTTTTT. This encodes CASSLGPSGELFF.

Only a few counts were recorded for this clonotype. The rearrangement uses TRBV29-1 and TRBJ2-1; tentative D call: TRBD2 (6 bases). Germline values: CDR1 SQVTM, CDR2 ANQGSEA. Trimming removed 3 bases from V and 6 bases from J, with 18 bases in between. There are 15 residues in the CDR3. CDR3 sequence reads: CSVDLRGTVPNEQFF. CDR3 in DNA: TGCAGCGTTGACCTACGAGGGACTGTCCCCAATGAGCAGTTCTTC.

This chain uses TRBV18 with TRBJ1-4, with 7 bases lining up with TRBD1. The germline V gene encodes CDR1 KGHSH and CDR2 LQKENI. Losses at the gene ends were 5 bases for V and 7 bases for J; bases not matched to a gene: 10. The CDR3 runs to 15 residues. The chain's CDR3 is CASSLQQGSGEKLFF. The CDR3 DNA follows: TGTGCCAGCTCATTACAACAGGGGTCGGGTGAAAAACTGTTTTTT. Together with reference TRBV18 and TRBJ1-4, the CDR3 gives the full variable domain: NAGVMQNPRHLVRRRGQEARLRCSPMKGHSHVYWYRQLPEEGLKFMVYLQKENIIDESGMPKERFSAEFPKEGPSILRIQQVVRGDSAAYFCASSLQQGSGEKLFFGSGTQLSVL.

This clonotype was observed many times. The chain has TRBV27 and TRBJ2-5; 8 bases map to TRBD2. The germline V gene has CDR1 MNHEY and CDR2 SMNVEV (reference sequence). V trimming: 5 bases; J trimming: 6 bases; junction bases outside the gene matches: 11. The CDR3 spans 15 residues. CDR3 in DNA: TGTGCCAGCAGTCCCCCCAGCGGGAGTTCGAAGACCCAGTACTTC. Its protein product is CASSPPSGSSKTQYF.

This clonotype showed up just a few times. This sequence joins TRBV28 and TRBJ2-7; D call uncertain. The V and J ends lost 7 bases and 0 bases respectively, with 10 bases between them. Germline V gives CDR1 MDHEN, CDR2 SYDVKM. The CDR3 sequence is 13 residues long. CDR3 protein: CASTRFLSYEQYF. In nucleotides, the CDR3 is TGTGCCAGCACGCGCTTCCTCTCCTACGAGCAGTACTTC.

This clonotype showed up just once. Here the CDR3 reads CASSRDRGCQPQHF. The CDR3 region has the DNA TGTGCCAGCAGTCGGGACAGGGGGTGTCAGCCCCAGCATTTT. This rearrangement joins TRBV6-1 to TRBJ1-5, with 11 bases aligning to TRBD1. CDR1 MNHNS and CDR2 SASEGT come from the germline V gene. With V trimmed by 5 bases and J by 6 bases, 3 bases remained unmatched. CDR3 length: 14 amino acids.

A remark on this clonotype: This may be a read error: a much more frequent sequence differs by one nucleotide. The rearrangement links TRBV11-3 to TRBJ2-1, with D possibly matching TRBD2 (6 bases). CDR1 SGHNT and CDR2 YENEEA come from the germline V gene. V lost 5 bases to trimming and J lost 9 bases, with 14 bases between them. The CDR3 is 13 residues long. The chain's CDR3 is CASSPGGIGEQFF. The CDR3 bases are TGTGCCAGCAGCCCCGGAGGGATCGGTGAGCAGTTCTTC.

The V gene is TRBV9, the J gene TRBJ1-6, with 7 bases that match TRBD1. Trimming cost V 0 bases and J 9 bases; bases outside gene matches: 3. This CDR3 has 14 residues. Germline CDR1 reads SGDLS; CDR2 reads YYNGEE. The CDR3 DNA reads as TGTGCCAGCAGCGTAGGGGACAGACGTTCACCCCTCCACTTT. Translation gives CASSVGDRRSPLHF.

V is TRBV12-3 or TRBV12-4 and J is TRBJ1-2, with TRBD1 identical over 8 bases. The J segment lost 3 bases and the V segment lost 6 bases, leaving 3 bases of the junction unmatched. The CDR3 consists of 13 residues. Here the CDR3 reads CASSQTGDYGYTF. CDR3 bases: TGTGCCAGCAGCCAGACAGGGGACTATGGCTACACCTTC.

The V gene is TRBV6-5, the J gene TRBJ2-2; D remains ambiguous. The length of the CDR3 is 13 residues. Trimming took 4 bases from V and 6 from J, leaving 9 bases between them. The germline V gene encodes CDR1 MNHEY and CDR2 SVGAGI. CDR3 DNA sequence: TGTGCCAGCAGTTTTTACTCCCCCGGGGAGCTGTTTTTT. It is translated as CASSFYSPGELFF.

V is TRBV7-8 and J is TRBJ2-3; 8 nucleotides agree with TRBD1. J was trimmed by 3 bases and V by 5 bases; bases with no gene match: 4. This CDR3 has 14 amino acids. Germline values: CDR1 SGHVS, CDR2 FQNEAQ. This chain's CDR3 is CASSNGQGTDTQYF. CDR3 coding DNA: TGTGCCAGCAGCAACGGACAGGGTACAGATACGCAGTATTTT. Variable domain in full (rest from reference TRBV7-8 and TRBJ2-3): GAGVSQSPRYKVAKRGQDVALRCDPISGHVSLFWYQQALGQGPEFLTYFQNEAQLDKSGLPSDRFFAERPEGSVSTLKIQRTQQEDSAVYLCASSNGQGTDTQYFGPGTRLTVL.

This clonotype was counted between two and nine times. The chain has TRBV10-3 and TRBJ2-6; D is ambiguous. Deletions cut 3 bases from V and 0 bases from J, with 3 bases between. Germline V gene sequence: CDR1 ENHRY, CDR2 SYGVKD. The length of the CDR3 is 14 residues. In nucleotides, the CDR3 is TGTGCCATCAGTGACAGCTCTGGGGCCAACGTCCTGACTTTC. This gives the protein CAISDSSGANVLTF.